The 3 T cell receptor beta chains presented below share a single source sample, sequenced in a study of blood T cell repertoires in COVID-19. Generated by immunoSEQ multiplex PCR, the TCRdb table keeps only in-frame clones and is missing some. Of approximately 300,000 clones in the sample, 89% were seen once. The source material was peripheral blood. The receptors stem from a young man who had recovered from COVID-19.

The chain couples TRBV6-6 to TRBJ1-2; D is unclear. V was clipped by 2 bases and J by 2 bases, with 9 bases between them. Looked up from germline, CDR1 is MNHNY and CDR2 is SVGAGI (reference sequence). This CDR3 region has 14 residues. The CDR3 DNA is TGTGCCAGCAGTTACGGCGTCGGGAACTATGGCTACACCTTC. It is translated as CASSYGVGNYGYTF.

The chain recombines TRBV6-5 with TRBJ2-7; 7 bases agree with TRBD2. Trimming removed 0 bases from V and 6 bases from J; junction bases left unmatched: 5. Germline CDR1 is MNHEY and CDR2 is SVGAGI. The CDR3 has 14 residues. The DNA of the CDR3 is TGTGCCAGCAGTTACTCTATTTGGGAGGGCGAGCAGTACTTC. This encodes CASSYSIWEGEQYF.

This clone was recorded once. This CDR3 is CASSSPDSVGEKLFF. In DNA, the CDR3 is TGTGCCAGCAGTTCCCCGGACAGTGTTGGTGAAAAACTGTTTTTT. V usage is TRBV6-5 and J usage is TRBJ1-4; D might be TRBD1 (6 bases). Germline assignment: CDR1 MNHEY and CDR2 SVGAGI. V lost 4 bases, J lost 7 bases, and 16 bases lay in between. The CDR3 contains 15 residues.